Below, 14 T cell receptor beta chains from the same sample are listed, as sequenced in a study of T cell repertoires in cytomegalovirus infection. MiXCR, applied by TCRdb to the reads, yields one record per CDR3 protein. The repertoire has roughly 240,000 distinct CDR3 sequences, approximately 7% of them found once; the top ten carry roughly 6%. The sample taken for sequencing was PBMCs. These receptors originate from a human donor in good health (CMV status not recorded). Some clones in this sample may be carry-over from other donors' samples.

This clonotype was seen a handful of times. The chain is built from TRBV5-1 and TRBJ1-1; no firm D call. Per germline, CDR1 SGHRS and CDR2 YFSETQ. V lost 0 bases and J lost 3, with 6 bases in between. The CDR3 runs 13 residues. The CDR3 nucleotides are TGCGCCAGCAGCTTGGCGACCCACACTGAAGCTTTCTTT. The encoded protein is CASSLATHTEAFF.

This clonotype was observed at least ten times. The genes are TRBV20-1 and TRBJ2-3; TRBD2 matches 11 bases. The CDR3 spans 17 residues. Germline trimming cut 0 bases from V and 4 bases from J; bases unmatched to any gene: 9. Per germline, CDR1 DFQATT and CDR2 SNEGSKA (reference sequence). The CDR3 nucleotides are TGCAGTGCTAGAGAGGGACTAGCGGCCGGAAACCCAGATACGCAGTATTTT. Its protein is CSAREGLAAGNPDTQYF.

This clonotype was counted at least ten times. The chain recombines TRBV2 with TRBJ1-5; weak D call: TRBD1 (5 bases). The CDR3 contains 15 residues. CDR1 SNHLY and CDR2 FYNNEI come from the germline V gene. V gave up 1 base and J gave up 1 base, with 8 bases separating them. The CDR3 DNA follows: TGTGCCAGCAGTGAAGAGGGGACGAGCAATCAGCCCCAGCATTTT. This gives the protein CASSEEGTSNQPQHF. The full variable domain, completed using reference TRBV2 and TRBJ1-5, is EPEVTQTPSHQVTQMGQEVILRCVPISNHLYFYWYRQILGQKVEFLVSFYNNEISEKSEIFDDQFSVERPDGSNFTLKIRSTKLEDSAMYFCASSEEGTSNQPQHFGDGTRLSIL.

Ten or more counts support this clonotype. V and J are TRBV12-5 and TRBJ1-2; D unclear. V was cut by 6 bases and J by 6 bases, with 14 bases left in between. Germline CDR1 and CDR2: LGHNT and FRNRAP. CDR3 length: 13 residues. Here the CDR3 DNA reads TGTGCTAGTGGAGGAACAGCGGCCCATGGCTACACCTTC. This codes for CASGGTAAHGYTF.

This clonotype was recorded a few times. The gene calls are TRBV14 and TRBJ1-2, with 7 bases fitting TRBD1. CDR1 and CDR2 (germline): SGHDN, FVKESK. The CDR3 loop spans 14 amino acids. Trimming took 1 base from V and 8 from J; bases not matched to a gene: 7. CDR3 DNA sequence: TGTGCCAGCAGCCAAGCTGACAGGGCCCCGGGCTACACCTTC. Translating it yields CASSQADRAPGYTF.

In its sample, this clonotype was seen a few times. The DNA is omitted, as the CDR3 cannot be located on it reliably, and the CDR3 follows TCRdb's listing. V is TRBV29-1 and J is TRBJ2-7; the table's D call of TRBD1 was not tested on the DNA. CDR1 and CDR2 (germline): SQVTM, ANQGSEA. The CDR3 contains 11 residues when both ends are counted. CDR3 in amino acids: CSVGTGSSRYF.

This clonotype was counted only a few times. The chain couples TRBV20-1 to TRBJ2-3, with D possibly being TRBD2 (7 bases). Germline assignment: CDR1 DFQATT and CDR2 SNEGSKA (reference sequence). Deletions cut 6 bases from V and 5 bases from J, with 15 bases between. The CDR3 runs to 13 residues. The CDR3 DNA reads TGCAGTGCCTTAGCCGGGGGGCTAGATACGCAGTATTTT. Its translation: CSALAGGLDTQYF.

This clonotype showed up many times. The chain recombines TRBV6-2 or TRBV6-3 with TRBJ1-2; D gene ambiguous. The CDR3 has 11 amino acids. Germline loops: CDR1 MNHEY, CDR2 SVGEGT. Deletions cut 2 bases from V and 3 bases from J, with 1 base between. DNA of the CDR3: TGTGCCAGCAGTTACGACTATGGCTACACCTTC. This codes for CASSYDYGYTF.

The CDR3 reads CASSHPTRTDEQYF. CDR3 DNA: TGCGCCAGCTCCCACCCCACGCGGACAGACGAGCAGTACTTC. The chain couples TRBV4-1 to TRBJ2-7; possibly TRBD1 for D (6 bases). The CDR3 runs to 14 residues. Germline CDR1 reads MGHRA; CDR2 reads YSYEKL. With 8 bases removed from V and 5 bases from J, the gap between germline ends came to 19 bases.

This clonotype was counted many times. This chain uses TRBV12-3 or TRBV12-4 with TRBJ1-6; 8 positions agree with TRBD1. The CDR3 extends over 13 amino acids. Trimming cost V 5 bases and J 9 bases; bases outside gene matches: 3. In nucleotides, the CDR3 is TGTGCCAGCAGTACAGGGGGAGGTTCACCCCTCCACTTT. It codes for CASSTGGGSPLHF.

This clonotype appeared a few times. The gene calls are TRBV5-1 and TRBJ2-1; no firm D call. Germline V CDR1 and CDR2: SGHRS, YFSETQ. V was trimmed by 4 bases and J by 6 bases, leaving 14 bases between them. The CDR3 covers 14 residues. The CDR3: CASSPRPALNEQFF. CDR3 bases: TGCGCCAGCAGCCCACGGCCAGCACTCAATGAGCAGTTCTTC.

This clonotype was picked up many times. The CDR3 region is CATSTANYGYTF. The CDR3 region has the DNA TGTGCCACGTCGACAGCTAACTATGGCTACACCTTC. This chain uses TRBV7-2 with TRBJ1-2, with D possibly being TRBD1 (5 bases). V lost 10 bases to trimming and J lost 0 bases, with 9 bases between them. The CDR3 is made up of 12 amino acids. Germline V gene sequence: CDR1 SGHTA, CDR2 FQGNSA.

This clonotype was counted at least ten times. The CDR3 spells CASSRGQGGSYGYTF. CDR3 coding DNA: TGTGCCAGCAGCCGCGGACAGGGGGGTTCCTATGGCTACACCTTC. The chain recombines TRBV6-6 with TRBJ1-2; TRBD1 agrees at 10 bases. The CDR3 runs to 15 residues. Germline CDR1 and CDR2: MNHNY and SVGAGI (reference sequence). The trim removed 6 bases at V and 4 bases at J, leaving 8 bases unmatched.

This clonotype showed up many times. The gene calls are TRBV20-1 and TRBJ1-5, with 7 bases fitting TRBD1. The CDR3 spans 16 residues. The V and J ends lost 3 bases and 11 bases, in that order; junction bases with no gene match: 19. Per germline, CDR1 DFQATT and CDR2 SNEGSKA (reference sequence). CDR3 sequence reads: CSASNFDRATRLSQHF. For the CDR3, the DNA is TGCAGTGCTAGTAACTTTGACAGGGCTACTCGGTTATCCCAGCATTTT.